These 26 T cell receptor beta chains were all obtained from the same sample, sequenced in a study of identifying expanded T cells in peripheral blood. The assay was immunoSEQ multiplex PCR, and TCRdb's table has in-frame clones only and misses some. The sample records approximately 86,000 clones, 80% to 90% being singletons. Material for sequencing was blood. The receptors stem from a person aged 18-69 years in good health.

This chain links TRBV7-6 with TRBJ1-6, with 8 bases fitting TRBD1. The CDR3 has 17 amino acids. After removal of 5 bases from V and 8 bases from J, the junction contained 14 bases not matched to a gene. Germline V gene data show CDR1 as SGHVS and CDR2 as FNYEAQ. The CDR3 here is CASSPWGTGATYSPLHF. Written as DNA, the CDR3 is TGTGCCAGCAGCCCCTGGGGGACAGGAGCTACTTATTCACCCCTCCACTTT.

V is TRBV30 and J is TRBJ2-6; 7 bases fit TRBD1. Trimming removed 4 bases from V and 7 bases from J; junction bases left unmatched: 4. This CDR3 comprises 13 residues. Germline CDR1 and CDR2: GTSNPN and SVGIG (reference sequence). The chain's CDR3 is CAWNRQGANVLTF. CDR3 nucleotides: TGTGCCTGGAATAGACAGGGAGCCAACGTCCTGACTTTC.

This chain joins TRBV4-2 and TRBJ1-2; D is unclear. CDR3 length: 15 residues. V was cut by 5 bases and J by 0 bases, with 13 bases left in between. Germline assignment: CDR1 LGHNA and CDR2 YNFKEQ. The CDR3 loop reads CASSDGEGPNYGYTF. The CDR3 DNA follows: TGTGCCAGCAGCGATGGAGAGGGCCCTAACTATGGCTACACCTTC.

This clone was recorded a few times. The rearrangement uses TRBV7-9 and TRBJ1-1; D gene uncertain. Germline CDR1 SEHNR, CDR2 FQNEAQ (reference sequence). V lost 2 bases and J 7 bases, leaving 14 bases between the germline ends. The CDR3 sequence is 14 residues long. The DNA of the CDR3 is TGTGCCAGCAGCTTACGACCACCCGCGGATGAAGCTTTCTTT. This translates into CASSLRPPADEAFF.

The chain recombines TRBV5-6 with TRBJ1-2; D possibly corresponds to TRBD1 (5 bases). Germline assignment: CDR1 SGHDT and CDR2 YYEEEE. This CDR3 comprises 15 residues. Trimming took 4 bases from V and 2 from J, leaving 15 bases between them. The DNA for the CDR3 is TGTGCCAGCAGCCCGGCGGGACTCGTAAACTATGGCTACACCTTC. Translation: CASSPAGLVNYGYTF.

This rearrangement joins TRBV4-3 to TRBJ1-1; 7 nucleotides agree with TRBD1. This CDR3 has 15 amino acids. V was clipped by 4 bases and J by 0 bases; unmatched bases: 5. Germline V lookup: CDR1 LGHNA, CDR2 YSLEER. The CDR3 protein is CASSLGQFMNTEAFF. The CDR3 coding sequence is TGCGCCAGCAGCCTGGGACAGTTCATGAACACTGAAGCTTTCTTT.

CDR3 residues: CASSLKETGGGSGYTF. As DNA, the CDR3 is TGTGCCAGCAGCTTGAAGGAAACAGGGGGAGGGTCTGGCTACACCTTC. The V and J genes are TRBV5-4 and TRBJ1-2; 8 bases are a match to TRBD1. V gave up 1 base and J gave up 7 bases; unmatched junction bases: 12. This CDR3 is 16 amino acids long. CDR1 SGHNT and CDR2 YYREEE come from the germline V gene (reference sequence). Looking up the rest from reference TRBV5-4 and TRBJ1-2 gives the full variable domain: ETGVTQSPTHLIKTRGQQVTLRCSSQSGHNTVSWYQQALGQGPQFIFQYYREEENGRGNFPPRFSGLQFPNYSSELNVNALELDDSALYLCASSLKETGGGSGYTFGSGTRLTVV.

V and J are TRBV9 and TRBJ2-6; D may be TRBD1 (6 bases). The germline CDR1 and CDR2 sequences are SGDLS and YYNGEE. Trimming removed 4 bases from V and 3 bases from J, with 11 bases in between. The CDR3 extends over 15 amino acids. The CDR3 spells CASSSQGFGANVLTF. CDR3 DNA sequence: TGTGCCAGCAGCTCACAGGGATTTGGGGCCAACGTCCTGACTTTC.

The chain joins TRBV30 to TRBJ1-5; no clear D. The V end was cut by 0 bases, the J end by 0 bases, with 15 bases between. The germline V gene encodes CDR1 GTSNPN and CDR2 SVGIG (reference sequence). This CDR3 has 17 residues. DNA for the CDR3: TGTGCCTGGAGTGTTCCGAAGAGACTCTATAGCAATCAGCCCCAGCATTTT. Translation: CAWSVPKRLYSNQPQHF.

The rearrangement uses TRBV11-2 and TRBJ2-7, with 8 bases aligning to TRBD1. The CDR3 runs to 13 residues. Germline V lookup: CDR1 SGHAT, CDR2 FQNNGV. Germline trimming cut 3 bases from V and 6 bases from J; bases unmatched to any gene: 4. The CDR3 nucleotides are TGTGCCAGCAGCTTCGGACAGGGTGGCGAGCAGTACTTC. It translates to CASSFGQGGEQYF.

V and J are TRBV6-6 and TRBJ1-2; TRBD1 is a possible D gene (6 bases). This CDR3 region has 16 residues. Deletions cut 5 bases from V and 3 bases from J, with 19 bases between. From germline, CDR1 is MNHNY and CDR2 SVGAGI (reference sequence). DNA for the CDR3: TGTGCCAGCAGTAGTTCCACAGGGAGGGATTACTATGGCTACACCTTC. Protein product: CASSSSTGRDYYGYTF.

V is TRBV11-2 and J is TRBJ1-2; D unclear. V was shortened by 4 bases and J by 7 bases, with 7 bases between the two germline ends. This CDR3 contains 11 residues. Germline CDR1 reads SGHAT; CDR2 reads FQNNGV. CDR3 region: CASSSPIGYTF. CDR3 nucleotides: TGTGCCAGCAGCTCCCCCATTGGCTACACCTTC.

The chain joins TRBV15 to TRBJ2-7; D gene ambiguous. The CDR3 length is 12 residues. With 0 bases removed from V and 8 bases from J, the gap between germline ends came to 8 bases. CDR1 LNHNV and CDR2 YYDKDF come from the germline V gene (reference sequence). The CDR3 reads CATSRDNPKQYF. The CDR3 DNA follows: TGTGCCACCAGCAGAGATAATCCCAAGCAGTACTTC.

In DNA, the CDR3 is TGTGCCATCAGTGGAGACAGGGGGCCCGCCGGCTACACCTTC. Translating gives CAISGDRGPAGYTF. The chain has TRBV10-3 and TRBJ1-2, with 10 positions matching TRBD1. Losses at the gene ends were 4 bases for V and 8 bases for J; bases not matched to a gene: 7. Germline CDR1 ENHRY, CDR2 SYGVKD. The CDR3 consists of 14 residues.

The CDR3 region has the DNA TGTGCCAGCAGCTCGTTACAGGGTACGAAGAGCTACGAGCAGTACTTC. It encodes CASSSLQGTKSYEQYF. V usage is TRBV11-2 and J usage is TRBJ2-7, with a tentative D call TRBD1 (6 bases). This CDR3 comprises 16 residues. Trimming removed 4 bases from V and 3 bases from J, with 19 bases in between. The germline V gene encodes CDR1 SGHAT and CDR2 FQNNGV.

The chain recombines TRBV7-2 with TRBJ1-5, with D hard to call. CDR1 SGHTA and CDR2 FQGNSA come from the germline V gene. With 1 base removed from V and 0 bases from J, the gap between germline ends came to 7 bases. This CDR3 is built from 15 residues. The CDR3 DNA reads as TGTGCCAGCAGCTTAGGAGAGTATAGCAATCAGCCCCAGCATTTT. It yields the protein CASSLGEYSNQPQHF.

This chain connects TRBV19 to TRBJ2-5, with D perhaps matching TRBD1 or TRBD2 (5 bases each). CDR1 is LNHDA and CDR2 is SQIVND in the germline V gene (reference sequence). The V end was cut by 4 bases, the J end by 5 bases, with 17 bases between. The CDR3 length is 15 residues. The CDR3 loop is CASSSSQGPWETQYF. CDR3 nucleotides: TGTGCCAGTAGTAGTTCTCAGGGACCTTGGGAGACCCAGTACTTC.

V gene TRBV6-1 combines with J gene TRBJ2-7, with D possibly being TRBD1 (5 bases). CDR1 and CDR2 from the germline V gene are MNHNS and SASEGT. The germline V and J ends were trimmed by 7 bases and 4 bases, with 20 bases remaining between them. The CDR3 totals 15 residues. DNA for the CDR3: TGTGCCAGCAAGTCAGGACAAGGGGAAAGTTACGAGCAGTACTTC. Translation gives CASKSGQGESYEQYF.

The chain couples TRBV5-4 to TRBJ1-2; a possible D gene is TRBD1 (5 bases). The CDR3 sequence is 14 residues long. V lost 3 bases and J lost 2, with 11 bases in between. Germline V CDR1 and CDR2: SGHNT, YYREEE (reference sequence). The CDR3 DNA reads as TGTGCCAGCAGCTCAGGGAGTCGGAACTATGGCTACACCTTC. It is translated as CASSSGSRNYGYTF.

This clone has ten or more counts. V usage is TRBV2 and J usage is TRBJ1-4, with a weak D call TRBD1 (6 bases). Looked up from germline, CDR1 is SNHLY and CDR2 is FYNNEI. This CDR3 is built from 14 residues. Deletions cut 6 bases from V and 8 bases from J, with 16 bases between. The CDR3 here is CASRYRDTSEKLFF. CDR3 nucleotide sequence: TGTGCCAGCAGATACCGGGACACATCGGAAAAACTGTTTTTT. The full variable domain, rest sourced from reference TRBV2 and TRBJ1-4, is EPEVTQTPSHQVTQMGQEVILRCVPISNHLYFYWYRQILGQKVEFLVSFYNNEISEKSEIFDDQFSVERPDGSNFTLKIRSTKLEDSAMYFCASRYRDTSEKLFFGSGTQLSVL.

V and J are TRBV6-5 and TRBJ2-5, with D maybe TRBD1 (6 bases). The CDR3 totals 15 residues. Trimming pared 6 bases from V and 6 bases from J, leaving 20 bases between. CDR1 is MNHEY, CDR2 SVGAGI, per germline. CDR3 protein: CASSPSRTGLKTQYF. In DNA, the CDR3 is TGTGCCAGCAGCCCCTCTCGAACAGGGTTGAAGACCCAGTACTTC.

The V and J genes are TRBV30 and TRBJ1-1; possible D gene TRBD1, 6 bases. The CDR3 runs to 13 residues. The V end lost 1 base, the J end lost 11 bases, and 17 bases lay between the germline ends. Germline V gives CDR1 GTSNPN, CDR2 SVGIG (reference sequence). DNA of the CDR3: TGTGCCTGGAGTGAACCCGACAGGAAAGAGGCTTTCTTT. Translated, it gives CAWSEPDRKEAFF. The variable domain in full, completed from reference TRBV30 and TRBJ1-1, reads SQTIHQWPATLVQPVGSPLSLECTVEGTSNPNLYWYRQAAGRGLQLLFYSVGIGQISSEVPQNLSASRPQDRQFILSSKKLLLSDSGFYLCAWSEPDRKEAFFGQGTRLTVV.

V gene TRBV10-3 combines with J gene TRBJ1-1, with TRBD1 matching over 7 bases. CDR1 is ENHRY, CDR2 SYGVKD, per germline. The trim removed 2 bases at V and 4 bases at J, leaving 4 bases unmatched. The CDR3 has 14 amino acids. In DNA, the CDR3 is TGTGCCATCAGTGAGAGTAGGGGGCTCACTGAAGCTTTCTTT. This translates into CAISESRGLTEAFF.

The chain couples TRBV7-9 to TRBJ2-7; D is unresolved. V was trimmed by 5 bases and J by 7 bases, leaving 9 bases between them. The CDR3 is 11 amino acids. Germline V lookup: CDR1 SEHNR, CDR2 FQNEAQ (reference sequence). The CDR3 nucleotides are TGTGCCAGCAGCGCCGCACAGGAGCAGTACTTC. Translation gives CASSAAQEQYF.

This rearrangement joins TRBV30 to TRBJ1-1; tentative D call: TRBD1 (6 bases). V lost 5 bases to trimming and J lost 10 bases, with 11 bases between them. Germline V CDR1 and CDR2: GTSNPN, SVGIG (reference sequence). This CDR3 region has 10 residues. The CDR3 protein is CAWWGGRAFF. The CDR3 DNA reads TGTGCCTGGTGGGGGGGGCGAGCTTTCTTT.

This chain links TRBV29-1 with TRBJ1-4, with 7 bases fitting TRBD1. Trimming at V came to 1 base and at J to 5 bases, leaving 7 bases not matched to a gene. From germline, CDR1 is SQVTM and CDR2 ANQGSEA. The CDR3 runs to 15 residues. The CDR3 here is CSVEGAQGPNEKLFF. The DNA of the CDR3 is TGCAGCGTTGAAGGCGCACAGGGGCCGAATGAAAAACTGTTTTTT.